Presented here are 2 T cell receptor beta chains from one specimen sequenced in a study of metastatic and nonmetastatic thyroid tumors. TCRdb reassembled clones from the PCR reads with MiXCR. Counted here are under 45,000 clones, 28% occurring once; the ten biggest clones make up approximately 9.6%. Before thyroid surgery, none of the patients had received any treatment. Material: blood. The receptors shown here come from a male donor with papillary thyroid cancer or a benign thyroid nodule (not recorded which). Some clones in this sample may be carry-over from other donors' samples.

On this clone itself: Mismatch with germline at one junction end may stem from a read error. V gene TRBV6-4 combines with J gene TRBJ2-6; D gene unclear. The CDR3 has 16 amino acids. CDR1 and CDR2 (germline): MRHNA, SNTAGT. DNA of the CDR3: TGTGCCAGCAGTGACGGACCCAGCTCTTGGGCCAACATCCTGACTTTC. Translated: CASSDGPSSWANILTF.

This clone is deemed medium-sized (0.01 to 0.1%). The CDR3 spells CASSLSEGFEQFF. The CDR3 region has the DNA TGTGCCAGCAGCTTATCAGAGGGTTTTGAGCAGTTCTTC. The rearrangement joins TRBV11-3 to TRBJ2-1, with D possibly matching TRBD2 (5 bases). The CDR3 totals 13 residues. The V gene lost 2 bases and the J gene lost 9 bases, with 11 bases spanning the gap. Germline-derived CDR1 and CDR2 are SGHNT and YENEEA. The full variable domain, completed using reference TRBV11-3 and TRBJ2-1, is EAGVVQSPRYKIIEKKQPVAFWCNPISGHNTLYWYLQNLGQGPELLIRYENEEAVDDSQLPKDRFSAERLKGVDSTLKIQPAELGDSAVYLCASSLSEGFEQFFGPGTRLTVL.